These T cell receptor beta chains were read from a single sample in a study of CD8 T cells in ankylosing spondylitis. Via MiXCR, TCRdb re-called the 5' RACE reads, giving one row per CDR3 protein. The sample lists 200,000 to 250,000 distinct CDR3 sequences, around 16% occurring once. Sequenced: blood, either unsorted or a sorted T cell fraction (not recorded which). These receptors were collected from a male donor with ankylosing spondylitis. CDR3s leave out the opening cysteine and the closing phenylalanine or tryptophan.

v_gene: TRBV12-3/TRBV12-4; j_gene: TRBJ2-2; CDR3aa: ASIPGTSGSGNTGELF
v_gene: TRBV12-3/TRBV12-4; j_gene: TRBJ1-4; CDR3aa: ASSLAGGEKLF
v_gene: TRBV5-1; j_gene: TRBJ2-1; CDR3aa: ASSLDGAGLNEQF
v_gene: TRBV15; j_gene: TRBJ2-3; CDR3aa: ATSNGLGGRYADTQY
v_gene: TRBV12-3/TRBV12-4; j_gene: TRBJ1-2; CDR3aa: ASSSGTDGYT
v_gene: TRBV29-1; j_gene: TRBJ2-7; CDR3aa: SPSDGSPFYEQY
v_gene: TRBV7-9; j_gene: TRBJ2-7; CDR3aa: ASSRSTGGSEQY
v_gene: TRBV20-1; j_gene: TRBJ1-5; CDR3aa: SASGTGGWVGNQPQH
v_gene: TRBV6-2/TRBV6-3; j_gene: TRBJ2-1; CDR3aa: ASLGLAGGPTADEQF
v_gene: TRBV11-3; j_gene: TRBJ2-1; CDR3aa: ASSLDSGRINEQF
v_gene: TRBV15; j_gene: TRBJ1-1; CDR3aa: ATSRDPENTEAF
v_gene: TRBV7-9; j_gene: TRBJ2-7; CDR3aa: ASSLVPSLSYEQY
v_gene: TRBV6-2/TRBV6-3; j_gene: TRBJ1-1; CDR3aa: ASSYSIGNGDTEAF
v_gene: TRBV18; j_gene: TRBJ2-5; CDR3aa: ASSPPGQDQETQY
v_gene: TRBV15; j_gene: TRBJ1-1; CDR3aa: ATSPEDGATATEAF
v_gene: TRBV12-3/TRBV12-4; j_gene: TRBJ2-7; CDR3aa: ASSYGAEMYEQY
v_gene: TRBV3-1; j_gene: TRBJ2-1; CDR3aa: ASSQSDRGKVSYNEQF
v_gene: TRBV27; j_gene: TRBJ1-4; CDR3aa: ASSSDPDAEKLF
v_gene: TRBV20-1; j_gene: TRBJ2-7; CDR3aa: SAPTSALYEQY
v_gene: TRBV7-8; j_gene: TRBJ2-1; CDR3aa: ASSSPDRPPSGEQF
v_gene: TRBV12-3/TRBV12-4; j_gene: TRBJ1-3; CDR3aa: ASSIPPLRTAGNTIY
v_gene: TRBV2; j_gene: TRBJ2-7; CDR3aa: ASSEALRGINEQY
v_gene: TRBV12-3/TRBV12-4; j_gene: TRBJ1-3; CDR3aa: ASSRGNTIY
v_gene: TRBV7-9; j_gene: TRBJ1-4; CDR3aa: ASSLPGQLNEKLF
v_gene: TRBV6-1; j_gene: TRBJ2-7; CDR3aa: ASRITVDRGSYEQY
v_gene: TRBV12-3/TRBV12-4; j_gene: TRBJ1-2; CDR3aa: ASSLSGQTFWGYT
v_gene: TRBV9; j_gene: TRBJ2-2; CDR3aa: ASSVPRVGPNTGELF
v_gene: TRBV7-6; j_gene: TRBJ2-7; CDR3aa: ASSLNPGQAIYEQY
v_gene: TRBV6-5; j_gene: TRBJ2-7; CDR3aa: ASSFSSGTGSYEQY
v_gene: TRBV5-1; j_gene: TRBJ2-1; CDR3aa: ASSWRDSYNEQF
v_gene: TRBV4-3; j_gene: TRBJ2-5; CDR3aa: ASSQDSYQETQY
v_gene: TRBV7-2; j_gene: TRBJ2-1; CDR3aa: ASSSLAGGLYGEQF
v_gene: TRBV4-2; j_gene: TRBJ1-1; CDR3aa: ASSHTLGGVPEAF
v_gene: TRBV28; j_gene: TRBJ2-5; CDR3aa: ASSPPPPSEQETQY
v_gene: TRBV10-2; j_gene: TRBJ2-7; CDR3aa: ASGGISYEQY
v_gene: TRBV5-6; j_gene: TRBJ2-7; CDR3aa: ASSLTVNSYEQY
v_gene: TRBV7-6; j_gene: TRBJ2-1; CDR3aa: ASADSGTGYNEQF
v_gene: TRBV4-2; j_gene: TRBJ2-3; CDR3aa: ASRTWETDTQY
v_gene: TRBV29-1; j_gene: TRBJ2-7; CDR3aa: SVGRTTGEQY
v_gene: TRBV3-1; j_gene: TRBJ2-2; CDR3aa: ASSQETLTSVPGELF
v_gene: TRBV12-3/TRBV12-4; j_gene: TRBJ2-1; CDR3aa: ASSFFGQWDNEQF